These 23 T cell receptor beta chains share one sample of origin, sequenced in a study of blood T cell repertoires in COVID-19. Using immunoSEQ multiplex PCR, the repertoire was profiled, and TCRdb retains in-frame clones only, with some absent. The top ten clones hold about 2.3% of a sample with about 390,000 clones, approximately 89% of them seen once. Sequenced material: peripheral blood. These receptors were taken from a woman aged 55 to 70 with COVID-19, enrolled during active disease.

The rearrangement uses TRBV10-3 and TRBJ1-2, with 9 nucleotides matching TRBD1. In germline, CDR1 is ENHRY, CDR2 SYGVKD. V shed 6 bases, J shed 6 bases, and the junction held 8 bases outside the gene matches. This CDR3 region has 14 residues. CDR3 protein: CAIRGTGNMDGYTF. CDR3 nucleotide sequence: TGTGCCATCAGAGGGACAGGGAATATGGATGGCTACACCTTC.

V is TRBV19 and J is TRBJ2-1; TRBD1 aligns across 8 bases. The CDR3 runs 17 residues. V lost 0 bases, J lost 6 bases, and 10 bases stayed unmatched. Per the germline V gene, CDR1 is LNHDA and CDR2 is SQIVND (reference sequence). The CDR3 DNA sequence: TGTGCCAGTAGTATAGATCGGTTCAGGGGGCTAGGCAATGAGCAGTTCTTC. Amino acids: CASSIDRFRGLGNEQFF.

This clone was recorded once. The chain recombines TRBV12-5 with TRBJ2-7; TRBD2 matches at 10 bases. This CDR3 region has 19 residues. Trimming cost V 5 bases and J 0 bases; bases outside gene matches: 16. The germline gives CDR1 LGHNT, CDR2 FRNRAP. DNA of the CDR3: TGTGCTAGTGGTCCGGTGGTTGGTACTAGCGGGGAGAGCTCCTACGAGCAGTACTTC. Protein product: CASGPVVGTSGESSYEQYF.

A single count supports this clone. The genes are TRBV12-3 or TRBV12-4 and TRBJ2-7; TRBD2 is a possible D gene (7 bases). CDR3 length: 11 residues. V lost 8 bases and J 7 bases, leaving 12 bases between the germline ends. The CDR3 region is CASGGAWEQYF. CDR3 bases: TGTGCCAGCGGGGGGGCTTGGGAGCAGTACTTC.

The CDR3 DNA reads as TGTGCCAGCAGTGAAGCGCGCCCAGGATACACTGAAGCTTTCTTT. Residues: CASSEARPGYTEAFF. The gene calls are TRBV2 and TRBJ1-1; no clear D. V dropped 0 bases and J dropped 3 bases, with 11 bases sitting between them. CDR1 is SNHLY and CDR2 is FYNNEI in the germline V gene. The CDR3 runs 15 residues.

The chain uses TRBV30 and TRBJ1-5; perhaps TRBD1 as D (5 bases). CDR3 length equals 15 residues. Trimming pared 4 bases from V and 5 bases from J, leaving 18 bases between. Germline V gives CDR1 GTSNPN, CDR2 SVGIG (reference sequence). CDR3 amino acids: CAWTPPGLIYQPQHF. CDR3 coding DNA: TGTGCCTGGACCCCTCCGGGACTGATCTATCAGCCCCAGCATTTT. Variable domain in full (rest from reference TRBV30 and TRBJ1-5): SQTIHQWPATLVQPVGSPLSLECTVEGTSNPNLYWYRQAAGRGLQLLFYSVGIGQISSEVPQNLSASRPQDRQFILSSKKLLLSDSGFYLCAWTPPGLIYQPQHFGDGTRLSIL.

On this clone itself: The junction differs from germline at one of its ends, possibly a read error. This CDR3 is also generated by other DNA sequences in the sample. The genes are TRBV3-1 (or the pseudogene TRBV3-2) and TRBJ1-2, with TRBD1 as a possible D gene (5 bases). CDR3 size: 14 residues. Germline-derived CDR1 and CDR2 are LGHDT and YNNKEL (reference sequence). DNA of the CDR3: TGTGCAAGCAGCCCCACGGGGGGGGACTATGGCTACACCTTC. This encodes CASSPTGGDYGYTF.

The V and J genes are TRBV5-4 and TRBJ2-3; unclear D gene. The ends were cut back, 0 bases at V and 0 bases at J, with 11 bases in the middle. CDR1 is SGHNT and CDR2 is YYREEE in the germline V gene (reference sequence). The CDR3 extends over 16 amino acids. This CDR3 is CASSLARLASTDTQYF. The CDR3 region has the DNA TGTGCCAGCAGCTTGGCTAGGCTCGCTAGCACAGATACGCAGTATTTT.

There are a few counts of this clone. The chain joins TRBV7-2 to TRBJ2-7, with D possibly being TRBD1 (5 bases). CDR3 length: 14 residues. In germline, CDR1 is SGHTA, CDR2 FQGNSA. V was pared by 0 bases and J by 3 bases, with 9 bases between. CDR3 residues: CASSLAWTNYEQYF. The CDR3, as DNA: TGTGCCAGCAGCTTAGCCTGGACAAACTACGAGCAGTACTTC.

V usage is TRBV6-5 and J usage is TRBJ2-7; D gene unclear. Germline CDR1 reads MNHEY; CDR2 reads SVGAGI. V shed 6 bases and J shed 1 base, with 10 bases lying between them. CDR3 length: 13 amino acids. This CDR3 is CASRRYPSYEQYF. The CDR3 DNA reads as TGTGCCAGCAGGCGCTACCCGTCCTACGAGCAGTACTTC.

The chain couples TRBV2 to TRBJ1-2; 10 positions match TRBD1. The CDR3 runs 14 residues. Germline V gene sequence: CDR1 SNHLY, CDR2 FYNNEI. Trimming removed 11 bases from V and 7 bases from J; junction bases left unmatched: 13. CDR3 residues: CASAGDRGVGGYTF. The CDR3 DNA sequence: TGTGCCTCAGCGGGGGACAGGGGAGTTGGTGGCTACACCTTC. The full variable domain, its missing parts supplied by reference TRBV2 and TRBJ1-2, is EPEVTQTPSHQVTQMGQEVILRCVPISNHLYFYWYRQILGQKVEFLVSFYNNEISEKSEIFDDQFSVERPDGSNFTLKIRSTKLEDSAMYFCASAGDRGVGGYTFGSGTRLTVV.

The chain uses TRBV7-9 and TRBJ2-1, with D tentatively TRBD2 (6 bases). CDR1 SEHNR and CDR2 FQNEAQ come from the germline V gene (reference sequence). The CDR3 covers 13 residues. V lost 4 bases to trimming and J lost 7 bases, with 11 bases between them. The CDR3 region has the DNA TGTGCCAGCAGCTACCCGGGGGAGAATGAGCAGTTCTTC. It yields the protein CASSYPGENEQFF.

The V gene is TRBV28, the J gene TRBJ1-5, with D uncertain. V shed 5 bases and J shed 5 bases, with 28 bases lying between them. The length of the CDR3 is 19 residues. The germline V gene encodes CDR1 MDHEN and CDR2 SYDVKM. The CDR3, as DNA: TGTGCCAGCAGTCCTATATTGTCCCCACTAGGGAGCCCGTATCAGCCCCAGCATTTT. The encoded protein is CASSPILSPLGSPYQPQHF.

The rearrangement joins TRBV18 to TRBJ1-1, with TRBD1 matching over 11 bases. With 2 bases clipped from V and 7 bases from J, the junction kept 0 bases outside the gene matches. The CDR3 extends over 13 amino acids. From germline, CDR1 is KGHSH and CDR2 LQKENI. The CDR3 nucleotides are TGTGCCAGCTCACCAGGGACAGGGGGTGAAGCTTTCTTT. Translated: CASSPGTGGEAFF.

Worth noting for this clone: Other DNA sequences of this sample code for an identical CDR3. V and J are TRBV6-5 and TRBJ1-2; a possible D gene is TRBD1 (5 bases). CDR3 size: 13 residues. The germline V and J ends were trimmed by 3 bases and 2 bases, with 7 bases remaining between them. Per germline, CDR1 MNHEY and CDR2 SVGAGI. CDR3 amino acids: CASSYQGNYGYTF. CDR3 sequence (DNA): TGTGCCAGCAGTTATCAGGGAAACTATGGCTACACCTTC.

V is TRBV5-1 and J is TRBJ2-5, with 8 bases identical to TRBD2. Germline CDR1 is SGHRS and CDR2 is YFSETQ. The length of the CDR3 is 16 residues. The J segment lost 5 bases and the V segment lost 0 bases, leaving 9 bases of the junction unmatched. The CDR3 reads CASSLVVGGAAETQYF. The CDR3, as DNA: TGCGCCAGCAGCTTGGTTGTCGGGGGGGCGGCGGAGACCCAGTACTTC.

This chain links TRBV5-5 with TRBJ1-2; the match to TRBD1 covers 9 bases. Trimming cost V 4 bases and J 4 bases; bases outside gene matches: 17. This CDR3 contains 18 residues. From germline, CDR1 is SGHKS and CDR2 YYEKEE (reference sequence). CDR3 in DNA: TGTGCCAGCAGCGCCGGATCCTACGGACAGGGGCCGTCCTATGGCTACACCTTC. This gives the protein CASSAGSYGQGPSYGYTF.

This chain uses TRBV9 with TRBJ1-1, with TRBD1 matching 7 bases. J lost 0 bases, V lost 4 bases, and 12 bases had no gene match. The V gene's germline CDR1 is SGDLS and CDR2 YYNGEE. This CDR3 is built from 17 residues. Here the CDR3 reads CASSPLGQPFMNTEAFF. CDR3 nucleotide sequence: TGTGCCAGCAGCCCACTGGGACAGCCATTTATGAACACTGAAGCTTTCTTT. Full variable domain (outside the CDR3, taken from reference TRBV9 and TRBJ1-1): DSGVTQTPKHLITATGQRVTLRCSPRSGDLSVYWYQQSLDQGLQFLIQYYNGEERAKGNILERFSAQQFPDLHSELNLSSLELGDSALYFCASSPLGQPFMNTEAFFGQGTRLTVV.

The table lists this clone with a count of one. The chain links TRBV7-6 to TRBJ2-4; D might be TRBD2 (6 bases). The CDR3 is made up of 18 amino acids. Germline CDR1 SGHVS, CDR2 FNYEAQ. The V gene lost 1 base and the J gene lost 0 bases, with 16 bases spanning the gap. CDR3 nucleotides: TGTGCCAGCAGCTTAGAGGAGGGCTTCGAACTAGCCAAAAACATTCAGTACTTC. It encodes CASSLEEGFELAKNIQYF.

The chain carries TRBV3-1 (or the pseudogene TRBV3-2) and TRBJ2-2; possibly TRBD1 for D (6 bases). CDR1 and CDR2 (germline): LGHDT, YNNKEL (reference sequence). V lost 6 bases, J lost 1 base, and 6 bases lay in between. The CDR3 length is 13 residues. CDR3 residues: CASRQGNTGELFF. The CDR3 region has the DNA TGTGCCAGCAGACAGGGGAACACCGGGGAGCTGTTTTTT.

This clone has just a few counts. The rearrangement links TRBV10-3 to TRBJ1-3, with 7 bases lining up with TRBD1. The CDR3 totals 14 residues. V was clipped by 7 bases and J by 2 bases; unmatched bases: 5. Germline assignment: CDR1 ENHRY and CDR2 SYGVKD. This CDR3 reads CAITPGQTGNTIYF. The CDR3 nucleotides are TGTGCCATCACCCCGGGACAGACTGGAAACACCATATATTTT.

The chain couples TRBV28 to TRBJ1-1; a possible D gene is TRBD1 (6 bases). CDR3 length: 14 residues. Trimming took off 5 bases at V and 4 bases at J, with 14 bases between the two ends. Germline V gives CDR1 MDHEN, CDR2 SYDVKM. CDR3 loop: CASSPQGRVTEAFF. The CDR3, as DNA: TGTGCCAGCAGTCCACAGGGACGAGTCACTGAAGCTTTCTTT.

In its sample, this clone was seen once. The CDR3 protein is CASNNLREDTQYF. CDR3 nucleotide sequence: TGTGCCAGCAATAACTTACGAGAAGATACGCAGTATTTT. The genes are TRBV6-5 and TRBJ2-3, with D hard to call. Germline CDR1 MNHEY, CDR2 SVGAGI. V lost 7 bases to trimming and J lost 5 bases, with 13 bases between them. The CDR3 has 13 residues.